One sample yielded the 10 T cell receptor beta chains listed below, sequenced in a study of blood T cell repertoires in COVID-19. Assay used: immunoSEQ multiplex PCR; TCRdb lists only in-frame clones, some missing. The table includes some 160,000 clones, roughly 80% detected once. The specimen was peripheral blood. All receptors derive from a man between 65 and 80 years old with active or convalescent COVID-19.

V and J are TRBV28 and TRBJ2-1; 8 bases agree with TRBD1. CDR3 length: 14 amino acids. Unmatched junction bases numbered 9, after V lost 5 bases and J lost 9 bases. Germline CDR1 MDHEN, CDR2 SYDVKM. The CDR3 DNA sequence: TGTGCCAGCAGTGTGGACAGGGTGACCAGTGAGCAGTTCTTC. It translates to CASSVDRVTSEQFF.

In regard to this clone: Other DNA sequences in the sample encode the same CDR3. This chain connects TRBV5-1 to TRBJ1-2; no reliable D call. The V gene lost 0 bases and the J gene lost 1 base, with 7 bases spanning the gap. The CDR3 spans 14 residues. Germline V lookup: CDR1 SGHRS, CDR2 YFSETQ. This CDR3 is CASSLESVNYGYTF. The CDR3 DNA reads TGCGCCAGCAGCTTGGAGTCGGTTAACTATGGCTACACCTTC.

The V and J genes are TRBV7-2 and TRBJ2-1; possible D gene TRBD2, 6 bases. CDR3 length equals 15 residues. V lost 3 bases to trimming and J lost 3 bases, with 12 bases between them. Germline CDR1 reads SGHTA; CDR2 reads FQGNSA. This CDR3 reads CASSFAGTDYNEQFF. In nucleotides, the CDR3 is TGTGCCAGCAGCTTCGCGGGGACCGACTACAATGAGCAGTTCTTC.

The rearrangement uses TRBV24-1 and TRBJ2-6, with 9 nucleotides matching TRBD2. CDR3 length: 15 residues. The V segment lost 9 bases and the J segment 3 bases; nucleotides outside the gene matches: 5. From germline, CDR1 is KGHDR and CDR2 SFDVKD. CDR3 amino acids: CATSAGGLGANVLTF. The CDR3 coding sequence is TGTGCCACCTCAGCGGGGGGTCTTGGGGCCAACGTCCTGACTTTC.

This chain links TRBV4-1 with TRBJ2-5; D might be TRBD1 (5 bases). The V end was cut by 4 bases, the J end by 4 bases, with 10 bases between. Germline lookup yields CDR1 MGHRA and CDR2 YSYEKL. The CDR3 loop spans 13 amino acids. The CDR3 DNA sequence: TGCGCCAGCAGCCGCAGGGTAGGAGAGACCCAGTACTTC. Encoded protein: CASSRRVGETQYF.

The V gene is TRBV7-2, the J gene TRBJ2-1, with 7 bases aligning to TRBD2. This CDR3 spans 16 amino acids. CDR1 and CDR2 (germline): SGHTA, FQGNSA. The trim removed 3 bases at V and 3 bases at J, leaving 8 bases unmatched. As DNA, the CDR3 is TGTGCCAGCAGCTTTCAAGTCACTAGCGACTACAATGAGCAGTTCTTC. This sequence encodes CASSFQVTSDYNEQFF.

This clone has just a few counts. V is TRBV18 and J is TRBJ1-1, with TRBD1 identical over 10 bases. The ends lost 2 bases at V and 2 bases at J; junction bases unmatched: 2. CDR1 and CDR2 (germline): KGHSH, LQKENI. The CDR3 length is 15 residues. The CDR3 DNA reads as TGTGCCAGCTCACCAGAGACAGGGGGCAACACTGAAGCTTTCTTT. The encoded protein is CASSPETGGNTEAFF.

This clone was observed a few times. The gene calls are TRBV2 and TRBJ2-7; 11 positions match TRBD1. The CDR3 covers 14 residues. CDR1 SNHLY and CDR2 FYNNEI come from the germline V gene. V shed 7 bases, J shed 2 bases, and the junction held 4 bases outside the gene matches. DNA of the CDR3: TGTGCCAGCAATCCGGGACAGGGGGCCTACGAGCAGTACTTC. The encoded protein is CASNPGQGAYEQYF.

The CDR3 loop reads CASSPWRGNQPQHF. CDR3 nucleotides: TGTGCCAGCAGCCCTTGGAGAGGGAATCAGCCCCAGCATTTT. This chain uses TRBV7-9 with TRBJ1-5; D uncertain. CDR1 and CDR2 from the germline V gene are SEHNR and FQNEAQ (reference sequence). The germline V and J ends were trimmed by 5 bases and 4 bases, with 12 bases remaining between them. CDR3 size: 14 residues.

This clone showed up just a few times. The chain employs TRBV25-1 and TRBJ1-3; 7 bases map to TRBD1. The CDR3 spans 13 residues. V lost 7 bases to trimming and J lost 5 bases; unmatched junction nucleotides: 5. Germline loops: CDR1 MGHDK, CDR2 SYGVNS. The CDR3 region is CASTARGRNTIYF. Written as DNA, the CDR3 is TGTGCCAGCACCGCCAGGGGGAGAAACACCATATATTTT.